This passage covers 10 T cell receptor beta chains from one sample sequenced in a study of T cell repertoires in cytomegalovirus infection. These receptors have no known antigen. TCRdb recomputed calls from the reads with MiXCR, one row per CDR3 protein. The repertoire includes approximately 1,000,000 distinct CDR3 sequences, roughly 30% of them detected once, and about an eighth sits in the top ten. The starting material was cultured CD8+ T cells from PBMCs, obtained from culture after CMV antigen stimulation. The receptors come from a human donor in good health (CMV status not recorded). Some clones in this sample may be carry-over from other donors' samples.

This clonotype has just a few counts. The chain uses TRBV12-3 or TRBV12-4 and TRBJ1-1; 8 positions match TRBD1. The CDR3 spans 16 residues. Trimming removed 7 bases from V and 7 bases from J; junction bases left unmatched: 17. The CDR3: CASIPDREGLIDEAFF. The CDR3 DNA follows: TGTGCCAGCATCCCGGACAGGGAAGGGTTGATCGATGAAGCTTTCTTT.

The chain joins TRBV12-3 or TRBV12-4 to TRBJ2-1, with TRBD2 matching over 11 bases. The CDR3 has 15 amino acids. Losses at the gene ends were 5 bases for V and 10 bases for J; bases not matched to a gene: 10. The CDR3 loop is CASSLLSGGASEQFF. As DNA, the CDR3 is TGTGCCAGCAGTCTTCTTAGCGGGGGGGCCTCCGAGCAGTTCTTC.

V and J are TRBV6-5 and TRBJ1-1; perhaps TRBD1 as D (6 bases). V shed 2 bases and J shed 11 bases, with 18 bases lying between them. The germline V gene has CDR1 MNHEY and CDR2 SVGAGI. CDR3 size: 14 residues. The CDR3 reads CASSYRGALRGAFF. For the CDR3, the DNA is TGTGCCAGCAGTTACAGGGGGGCCTTACGGGGGGCTTTCTTT.

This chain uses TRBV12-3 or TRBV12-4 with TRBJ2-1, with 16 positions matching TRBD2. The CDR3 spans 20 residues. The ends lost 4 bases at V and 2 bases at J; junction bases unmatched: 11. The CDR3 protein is CASSSRSGTSGGAPYNEQFF. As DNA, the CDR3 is TGTGCCAGCAGTTCTAGATCCGGGACTAGCGGGGGGGCCCCCTACAATGAGCAGTTCTTC.

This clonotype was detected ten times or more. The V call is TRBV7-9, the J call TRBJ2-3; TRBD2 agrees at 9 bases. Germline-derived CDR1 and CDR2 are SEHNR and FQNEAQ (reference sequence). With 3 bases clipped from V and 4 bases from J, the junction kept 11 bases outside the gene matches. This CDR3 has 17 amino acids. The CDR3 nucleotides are TGTGCCAGCAGCTTCCCCGGTAAAGCGGGGGGAGCAGATACGCAGTATTTT. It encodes CASSFPGKAGGADTQYF.

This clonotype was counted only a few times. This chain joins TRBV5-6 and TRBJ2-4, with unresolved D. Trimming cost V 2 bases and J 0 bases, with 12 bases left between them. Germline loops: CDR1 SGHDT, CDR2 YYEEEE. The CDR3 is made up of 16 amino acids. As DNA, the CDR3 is TGTGCCAGCAGCTTAGGACGGTTATTAGCCAAAAACATTCAGTACTTC. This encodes CASSLGRLLAKNIQYF.

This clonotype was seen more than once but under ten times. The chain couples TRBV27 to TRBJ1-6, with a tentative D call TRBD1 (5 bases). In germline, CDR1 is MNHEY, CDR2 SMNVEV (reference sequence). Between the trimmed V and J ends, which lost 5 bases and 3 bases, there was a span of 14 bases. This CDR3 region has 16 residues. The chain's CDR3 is CASSAASRVYNSPLHF. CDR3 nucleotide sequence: TGTGCCAGCAGTGCCGCATCCAGGGTCTATAATTCACCCCTCCACTTT.

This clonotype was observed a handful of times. The CDR3 sequence is CAISDPPGGDEKLFF. DNA of the CDR3: TGTGCCATCAGTGATCCGCCGGGGGGGGATGAAAAACTGTTTTTT. The chain joins TRBV10-3 to TRBJ1-4, with D tentatively TRBD1 (5 bases). CDR3 length: 15 amino acids. Germline CDR1 and CDR2: ENHRY and SYGVKD. With 3 bases removed from V and 6 bases from J, the gap between germline ends came to 14 bases.

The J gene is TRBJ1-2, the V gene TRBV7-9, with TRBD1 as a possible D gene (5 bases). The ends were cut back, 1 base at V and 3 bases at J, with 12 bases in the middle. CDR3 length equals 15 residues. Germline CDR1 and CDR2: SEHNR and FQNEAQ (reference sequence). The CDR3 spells CASSLDRGIYYGYTF. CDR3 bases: TGTGCCAGCAGCTTAGACCGGGGCATTTACTATGGCTACACCTTC.

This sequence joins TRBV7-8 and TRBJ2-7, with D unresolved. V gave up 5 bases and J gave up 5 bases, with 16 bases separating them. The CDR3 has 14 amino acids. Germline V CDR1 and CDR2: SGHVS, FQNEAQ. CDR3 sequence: CASSPGRVINEQYF. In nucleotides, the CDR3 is TGTGCCAGCAGCCCTGGAAGGGTCATTAACGAGCAGTACTTC.